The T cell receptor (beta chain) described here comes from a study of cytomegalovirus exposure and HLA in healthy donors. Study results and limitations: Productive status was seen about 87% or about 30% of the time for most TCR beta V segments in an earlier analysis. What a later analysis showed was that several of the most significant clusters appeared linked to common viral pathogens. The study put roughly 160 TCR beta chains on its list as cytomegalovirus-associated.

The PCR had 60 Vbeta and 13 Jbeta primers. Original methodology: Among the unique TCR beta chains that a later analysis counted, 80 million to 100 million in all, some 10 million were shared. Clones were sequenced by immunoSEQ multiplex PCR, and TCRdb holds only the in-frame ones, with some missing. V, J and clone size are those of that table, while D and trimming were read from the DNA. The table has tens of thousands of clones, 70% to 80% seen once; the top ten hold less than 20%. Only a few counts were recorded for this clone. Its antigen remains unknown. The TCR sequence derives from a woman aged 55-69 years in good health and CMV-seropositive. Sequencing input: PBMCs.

CDR3 nucleotides: TGTGCCAGCAGTCCAAGCGGGACTCGGGATGAGCAGTTCTTC. Translation: CASSPSGTRDEQFF. The V and J genes are TRBV7-2 and TRBJ2-1; 7 positions agree with TRBD2. The germline V gene encodes CDR1 SGHTA and CDR2 FQGNSA. V lost 6 bases to trimming and J lost 8 bases; unmatched junction nucleotides: 10. This CDR3 comprises 14 residues.